A selection of T cell receptor beta chains follows, all from one sample in a study of T cells after yellow fever vaccination. TCRdb reprocessed the 5' RACE reads via MiXCR and lists one record per CDR3 protein. The sample holds 500,000 to 650,000 distinct CDR3 sequences, about 12% seen once. The sample consisted of PBMCs, taken on the day of the yellow fever booster vaccination. These TCRs come from a man aged 30-40 years who received the YFV17D yellow fever vaccine. Each CDR3 is given with its conserved first and last residue. A D gene is named only where the DNA matches it firmly. Clone size is stated in some rows and not others, as once, few, many or a class when expanded.

V gene	clone size	D gene	J gene	CDR3 DNA	CDR3 protein
TRBV20-1	few	TRBD2	TRBJ2-5	TGCAGTGCTAGCCGAAGACTAGCGGGAGAAGAGACCCAGTACTTC	CSASRRLAGEETQYF
TRBV29-1	.	.	TRBJ1-2	TGCAGCGTTGAAGATCGTGTTCGTGGCTACACCTTC	CSVEDRVRGYTF
TRBV29-1	.	TRBD2	TRBJ2-1	TGCAGTGTTAGCGGGAGGGCCTTTATTAGTGAGCAGTTCTTC	CSVSGRAFISEQFF
TRBV21-1	.	.	TRBJ2-7	TGTGCCAGCTTAGCCGGGACGTCGCCCTACGAGCAGTACTTC	CASLAGTSPYEQYF
TRBV6-2/TRBV6-3	.	.	TRBJ2-2	TGTGCCAGCAGTTCCGTTGCGACCTCCCCCGGGGAGCTGTTTTTT	CASSSVATSPGELFF
TRBV6-1	few	.	TRBJ2-1	TGTGCCAGCAGCCAATTACAACATGAGCAGTTCTTC	CASSQLQHEQFF
TRBV20-1	.	.	TRBJ1-2	TGCAGTGCCGGGGGGGTTGGTGGCTACACCTTC	CSAGGVGGYTF
TRBV3-1	few	.	TRBJ1-1	TGTGCCAGCAGTCTAAGAGACACCCACACTGAAGCTTTCTTT	CASSLRDTHTEAFF
TRBV11-3	few	.	TRBJ2-1	TGTGCCAGCAGCTTAGGGCGTAGGGACAATGAGCAGTTCTTC	CASSLGRRDNEQFF
TRBV7-7	few	TRBD2	TRBJ2-3	TGTGCCAGCAGCTTAGGCCTAGCGGGAGGCCGGCAGTATTTT	CASSLGLAGGRQYF
TRBV20-1	.	.	TRBJ2-5	TGCAGTGCTAGAGTTGGGGAGACCCAGTACTTC	CSARVGETQYF
TRBV28	.	TRBD2	TRBJ2-7	TGTGCCAGTGCACCCGCGGGGGGCGCCTACGAGCAGTACTTC	CASAPAGGAYEQYF
TRBV7-9	.	.	TRBJ2-7	TGTGCCAGCAGCCCGCGGGACTTTCCGGACCACGAGCAGTACTTC	CASSPRDFPDHEQYF
TRBV10-3	many	.	TRBJ2-3	TGTGCCATCAGTGAGAGGAGCGGTCCTAGCACAGATACGCAGTATTTT	CAISERSGPSTDTQYF
TRBV28	.	.	TRBJ2-4	TGTGCCAGCAGTTTACCCAGCAAGGGGGTAACCAAAAACATTCAGTACTTC	CASSLPSKGVTKNIQYF
TRBV7-9	few	TRBD1	TRBJ1-1	TGTGCCAGCAGCTCCCGGACAGGAGAGAACACTGAAGCTTTCTTT	CASSSRTGENTEAFF
TRBV10-3	few	TRBD1	TRBJ2-7	TGTGCCATCAGTGAAGCGACAGGGGCGCAGCAGTACTTC	CAISEATGAQQYF
TRBV4-2	.	.	TRBJ2-5	TGTGCCAGGAGCTCCGGGCTGTACCAAGAGACCCAGTACTTC	CARSSGLYQETQYF
TRBV30	.	.	TRBJ1-5	TGTGCCTGGACCGGGACCGACAATCAGCCCCAGCATTTT	CAWTGTDNQPQHF
TRBV19	.	.	TRBJ1-6	TGTGCCAGTAGTGGGGATGGACTGGGAAACTCACCCCTCCACTTT	CASSGDGLGNSPLHF
TRBV20-1	.	.	TRBJ2-1	TGCTGTGCTAGCTGGGTTTCGGTTCTAGCGTCCTACAATGAGCAGTTCTTC	CCASWVSVLASYNEQFF
TRBV20-1	.	TRBD1	TRBJ2-7	TGCAGTGCTCCACGACAGGGGTCAACGTACGAGCAGTACTTC	CSAPRQGSTYEQYF
TRBV11-2	few	.	TRBJ1-5	TGTGCCAGCAGCTGTCCCCTGGGACGGAGTTTT	CASSCPLGRSF
TRBV3-1	.	.	TRBJ1-2	TGTGCCAGCAGAGACATTAGGGGTGGCTACACCTTC	CASRDIRGGYTF
TRBV7-3	few	TRBD2	TRBJ2-3	TGTGCCAGCTCCCGTCCGGCGGGACTAAGCACAGATACGCAGTATTTT	CASSRPAGLSTDTQYF
TRBV20-1	.	TRBD2	TRBJ2-1	TGCAGTGCTAGAGATGATAGCGGGAAGATCTCCTACAATGAGCAGTTCTTC	CSARDDSGKISYNEQFF
TRBV29-1	.	.	TRBJ1-2	TGCAGCGTTCCGGGACCCTATGGCTACACCTTC	CSVPGPYGYTF
TRBV7-2	few	TRBD2	TRBJ2-7	TGTGCCAGCAGCCTTACTCCAGGGACTAGACCCTACGAGCAGTACTTC	CASSLTPGTRPYEQYF
TRBV7-9	few	.	TRBJ1-6	TGTGCCAGCAGCTTAGGCCGTGTCCAACGGAATTCACCCCTCCACTTT	CASSLGRVQRNSPLHF
TRBV11-2	many	.	TRBJ2-7	TGTGCCAGCAGCTTAGAATACGGACTTGGGAACGAGCAGTACTTC	CASSLEYGLGNEQYF
TRBV20-1	few	.	TRBJ2-3	TGCAGTGCTAGTAAGAGGGATACGCAGTATTTT	CSASKRDTQYF
TRBV28	.	TRBD1	TRBJ2-7	TGTGCCAGCAGTTTATCGGGGACAGGGTTATCAGTCGAGCAGTACTTC	CASSLSGTGLSVEQYF
TRBV7-3	many	.	TRBJ2-1	TGTGCCAGCAGCTTTACTAGCAGGAGTACCTACAATGAGCAGTTCTTC	CASSFTSRSTYNEQFF
TRBV7-9	.	TRBD1	TRBJ1-1	TGTGCCAGCAGCTTCGGGGGGACAGGGAACACTGAAGCTTTCTTT	CASSFGGTGNTEAFF
TRBV12-3/TRBV12-4	.	.	TRBJ2-6	TGTGCCAGCAGTTACTTCGGGGCCAACGTCCTGACTTTC	CASSYFGANVLTF
TRBV7-2	few	TRBD2	TRBJ2-5	TGTGCCAGCAGTCCCCGGCGGGGGGGGGAGACCCAGTACTTC	CASSPRRGGETQYF
TRBV6-5	few	TRBD1	TRBJ2-1	TGTGCCAGCAGTGGGGGGACAGGGGGGAAGTTCTTC	CASSGGTGGKFF
TRBV30	few	.	TRBJ2-7	TGTGCCTGCGCTGTGGGACTGTACGAGCAGTACTTC	CACAVGLYEQYF
TRBV6-5	.	TRBD2	TRBJ2-1	TGTGCCAGCAGTTACGGCGGGAGAGGTGGCGAGCAGTTCTTC	CASSYGGRGGEQFF
TRBV7-6	many	TRBD1	TRBJ1-1	TGTGCCAGCAGCATAACAGGGGGCGCCGCGGGCGCTGAAGCTTTCTTT	CASSITGGAAGAEAFF
TRBV2	.	TRBD1	TRBJ2-1	TGTGCCAGCAGTGCTGACAGGGACTACAATGAGCAGTTCTTC	CASSADRDYNEQFF
TRBV7-9	few	.	TRBJ2-7	TGTGCCAGCAGCCCCCTAGCGCATCCCTACGAGCAGTACTTC	CASSPLAHPYEQYF
TRBV12-3/TRBV12-4	few	.	TRBJ1-3	TGTGCCAGCACTTCGGAGGTTGGAAACACCATATATTTT	CASTSEVGNTIYF
TRBV7-6	few	.	TRBJ2-7	TGTGCCAGCAGCTTAGCCTCCTATGGCTCCGAGCAGTACTTC	CASSLASYGSEQYF
TRBV21-1	.	.	TRBJ2-5	TGTGCCAGCAGGAAAAAACCAGACGGGAGGAGGGAGACCCAGTACTTC	CASRKKPDGRRETQYF
TRBV6-2/TRBV6-3	few	.	TRBJ2-1	TGTGCCAGCAGTTACACCGGACTTTTACCCTACAATGAGCAGTTCTTC	CASSYTGLLPYNEQFF
TRBV4-3	few	TRBD2	TRBJ2-2	TGCGCCAGCAGCCAAGGAGGGACTAGCGGGAGTATCCGGGAGCTGTTTTTT	CASSQGGTSGSIRELFF
TRBV5-1	.	TRBD1	TRBJ2-1	TGCGCCAGCAGCCAGGGACAGGGGCTTTACAATGAGCAGTTCTTC	CASSQGQGLYNEQFF
TRBV29-1	.	TRBD1	TRBJ2-7	TGCAGCGTTGGGGCCCGACAGGGCTACGAGCAGTACTTC	CSVGARQGYEQYF
TRBV18	.	.	TRBJ2-3	TGTGCCAGCTCAGTATCCGTAGCAGATACGCAGTATTTT	CASSVSVADTQYF
TRBV5-4	many	.	TRBJ2-1	TGTGCCAGCAGCTTTATGAATGAGCAGTTCTTC	CASSFMNEQFF
TRBV19	few	TRBD1	TRBJ1-5	TGTGCCAGTAGTACTGGGACAGTAAAGGGGCCTCAGCCCCAGCATTTT	CASSTGTVKGPQPQHF
TRBV6-5	.	TRBD1	TRBJ2-5	TGTGCCAGCAGTTCTGACAGGGTAGAGACCCAGTACTTC	CASSSDRVETQYF
TRBV15	.	.	TRBJ2-7	TGTGCCACCAGCAGAGATCCCCCTAGCGTCATTCCCTACGAGCAGTACTTC	CATSRDPPSVIPYEQYF
TRBV7-3	.	TRBD1	TRBJ1-5	TGTGCCAGCAGCTTAATGGACAGGGGGCCCCAGCATTTT	CASSLMDRGPQHF